The T cell receptor (beta chain) described here comes from a study of read filtering for tumor transcriptome and immune sequencing. This library used roughly 0.4 ug RNA and molecular barcoded adaptors spanning alpha/delta and beta/gamma chains. A single record per CDR3 protein comes from TCRdb applying MiXCR to the reads. Of about 130,000 distinct CDR3 sequences in the sample, 13% were seen once. At the time of active disease, bone marrow was collected from every patient. There are 14 residues in the CDR3. Germline V gene lookup returns CDR1 SGDLS and CDR2 YYNGEE. V lost 4 bases and J 3 bases, leaving 11 bases between the germline ends. This clonotype was detected many times.

The sequenced material came from a population of CD138-negative cells sorted from bone marrow. The V gene is TRBV9, the J gene TRBJ2-1; D is perhaps TRBD1 (5 bases). The TCR comes from a donor at least 40 years old with multiple myeloma. CDR3: CASSPDSHYNEQFF. CDR3 in DNA: TGTGCCAGCAGCCCCGACAGCCACTACAATGAGCAGTTCTTC.